The 13 T cell receptor beta chains below come from one sample, sequenced in a study of blood T cell repertoires in COVID-19. Clones were sequenced by immunoSEQ multiplex PCR, and TCRdb holds only the in-frame ones, with some missing. Here the sample spans 200,000 to 250,000 clones, about four fifths being singletons. The sample was PBMCs or T cells enriched from blood (not recorded which). The source of these receptors is a woman aged 35 to 49 who had recovered from COVID-19.

This chain links TRBV5-1 with TRBJ2-1; TRBD2 agrees at 14 bases. Unmatched junction bases numbered 6, after V lost 1 base and J lost 9 bases. Germline lookup yields CDR1 SGHRS and CDR2 YFSETQ. This CDR3 contains 16 residues. Here the CDR3 reads CASSLSGTSGSPEQFF. The CDR3 DNA is TGCGCCAGCAGCTTGAGTGGGACTAGCGGGAGTCCTGAGCAGTTCTTC.

The chain combines TRBV5-8 with TRBJ1-2; D perhaps matches TRBD1 (5 bases). Germline lookup yields CDR1 SGHTS and CDR2 YDEGEE. There are 15 residues in the CDR3. The ends were cut back, 4 bases at V and 6 bases at J, with 19 bases in the middle. The CDR3 sequence is CASSRGAGPSHGYTF. CDR3 DNA: TGTGCCAGCAGCCGCGGGGCAGGACCCTCCCATGGCTACACCTTC.

This chain joins TRBV4-1 and TRBJ2-2; TRBD2 matches 8 bases. With V trimmed by 6 bases and J by 5 bases, 14 bases remained unmatched. This CDR3 has 17 residues. Germline V gene data show CDR1 as MGHRA and CDR2 as YSYEKL. The CDR3 DNA is TGCGCCAGCAGACTACTAGCGGAAGGGAGAGGGACCGGGGAGCTGTTTTTT. The encoded protein is CASRLLAEGRGTGELFF.

Regarding this clone: In the same sample, other DNA sequences code for this CDR3. J is TRBJ1-3 and V is TRBV30; 7 nucleotides line up with TRBD1. The CDR3 totals 15 residues. The germline V gene has CDR1 GTSNPN and CDR2 SVGIG (reference sequence). Trimming at V came to 2 bases and at J to 4 bases, leaving 8 bases not matched to a gene. The CDR3 reads CAWSPPGQQGNTIYF. The CDR3 DNA is TGTGCCTGGAGTCCGCCGGGACAGCAAGGAAACACCATATATTTT.

V gene TRBV3-1 (or the pseudogene TRBV3-2) combines with J gene TRBJ2-3; D call uncertain. This CDR3 is 13 amino acids long. V was cut by 3 bases and J by 4 bases, with 8 bases left in between. Germline CDR1 and CDR2: LGHDT and YNNKEL (reference sequence). CDR3 residues: CASSHLLADTQYF. The CDR3 DNA reads TGTGCCAGCAGCCACCTCCTAGCAGATACGCAGTATTTT.

The CDR3 DNA reads TGTGCCAGCAAAAGGGGGGCGGGAGGCCGCACAGATACGCAGTATTTT. Translating gives CASKRGAGGRTDTQYF. V usage is TRBV7-2 and J usage is TRBJ2-3, with TRBD2 matching over 8 bases. Losses at the gene ends were 7 bases for V and 1 base for J; bases not matched to a gene: 10. The CDR3 length is 16 residues. Per the germline V gene, CDR1 is SGHTA and CDR2 is FQGNSA.

The CDR3 coding sequence is TGTGCCAGCAGCAAGGGGTTGGGGAGACTGGTCCTATACGGCTACACCTTC. Translation: CASSKGLGRLVLYGYTF. This chain uses TRBV21-1 with TRBJ1-2. TRBV21-1 is recorded as a pseudogene. The CDR3 extends over 17 amino acids.

The gene calls are TRBV28 and TRBJ1-3; TRBD1 matches at 8 bases. With 3 bases clipped from V and 4 bases from J, the junction kept 11 bases outside the gene matches. The CDR3 has 17 residues. Per germline, CDR1 MDHEN and CDR2 SYDVKM. CDR3 sequence reads: CASSFEGVRGQGNTIYF. The CDR3 DNA reads TGTGCCAGCAGTTTCGAGGGCGTCAGGGGGCAAGGAAACACCATATATTTT.

This sequence joins TRBV7-8 and TRBJ1-2, with 7 bases identical to TRBD1. Germline-derived CDR1 and CDR2 are SGHVS and FQNEAQ. With V trimmed by 7 bases and J by 4 bases, 15 bases remained unmatched. This CDR3 spans 16 amino acids. The CDR3 protein is CASTRPQEGASYGYTF. In DNA form, the CDR3 reads TGTGCCAGCACCCGCCCCCAAGAGGGGGCTAGCTATGGCTACACCTTC.

J is TRBJ2-3 and V is TRBV6-4; 7 bases are a match to TRBD1. CDR1 and CDR2 (germline): MRHNA, SNTAGT. V dropped 3 bases and J dropped 3; count of bases not matched to a gene: 6. CDR3 length: 15 residues. CDR3 sequence: CASSERDRATDTQYF. Written as DNA, the CDR3 is TGTGCCAGCAGTGAGAGAGACAGGGCTACAGATACGCAGTATTTT.

The CDR3 sequence is CASSLLRAYNEQFF. CDR3 nucleotide sequence: TGTGCCAGCAGTTTGCTAAGAGCCTACAATGAGCAGTTCTTC. V usage is TRBV27 and J usage is TRBJ2-1; D not certain. The CDR3 is made up of 14 amino acids. CDR1 is MNHEY, CDR2 SMNVEV, per germline (reference sequence). Trimming cost V 3 bases and J 2 bases, with 8 bases left between them.

This clone was observed a single time. This chain joins TRBV2 and TRBJ2-3; 7 nucleotides line up with TRBD2. Trimming took 6 bases from V and 0 from J; bases not matched to a gene: 6. Looked up from germline, CDR1 is SNHLY and CDR2 is FYNNEI. This CDR3 comprises 15 residues. This CDR3 is CASSLERGSTDTQYF. The DNA for the CDR3 is TGTGCCAGCAGCCTAGAGCGGGGAAGCACAGATACGCAGTATTTT.

The V gene is TRBV6-5, the J gene TRBJ1-4, with D perhaps TRBD1 (6 bases). This CDR3 contains 15 residues. Germline lookup yields CDR1 MNHEY and CDR2 SVGAGI. V was cut by 10 bases and J by 4 bases, with 19 bases left in between. The CDR3 here is CATGRGARGNEKLFF. The CDR3 nucleotides read TGTGCCACCGGGCGGGGGGCGCGAGGTAATGAAAAACTGTTTTTT.